The 22 T cell receptor beta chains below come from one sample, sequenced in a study of blood T cell repertoires in COVID-19. The method was immunoSEQ multiplex PCR; TCRdb's version includes in-frame clones alone and lacks a portion of them. The table shows around 33,000 clones, with 60% to 80% occurring only once. Material: peripheral blood. These receptors were collected from an elderly man with active or convalescent COVID-19.

The chain carries TRBV6-5 and TRBJ1-2, with 9 bases matching TRBD1. The trim removed 10 bases at V and 3 bases at J, leaving 9 bases unmatched. Germline values: CDR1 MNHEY, CDR2 SVGAGI. The CDR3 runs to 14 residues. CDR3 coding DNA: TGTGCCACTAATAACAGGGGGCGCGACTATGGCTACACCTTC. Residues: CATNNRGRDYGYTF.

The V gene is TRBV7-9, the J gene TRBJ1-3; the match to TRBD1 covers 9 bases. Per germline, CDR1 SEHNR and CDR2 FQNEAQ (reference sequence). This CDR3 is built from 15 residues. Trimming took 4 bases from V and 4 from J; bases not matched to a gene: 5. CDR3 sequence: CASSSWTGDGNTIYF. Here the CDR3 DNA reads TGTGCCAGCAGCTCCTGGACAGGGGACGGAAACACCATATATTTT.

This clone has a handful of counts. V usage is TRBV12-3 or TRBV12-4 and J usage is TRBJ1-5; D remains ambiguous. The CDR3 spans 13 residues. V gave up 2 bases and J gave up 5 bases, with 7 bases separating them. The CDR3 DNA reads TGTGCCAGCAGTTTACAGGTGGATCAGCCCCAGCATTTT. Its translation is CASSLQVDQPQHF.

The J gene is TRBJ2-5, the V gene TRBV5-8; 11 bases are shared with TRBD2. Germline V gene data show CDR1 as SGHTS and CDR2 as YDEGEE. The V gene end was trimmed by 5 bases and the J gene end by 4 bases; junction bases not matched to a gene: 1. CDR3 length equals 13 residues. The CDR3 DNA follows: TGTGCCAGCAGACTAGCGGGAGTAGAGACCCAGTACTTC. Protein: CASRLAGVETQYF. Full variable domain (remainder filled in from reference TRBV5-8 and TRBJ2-5): EAGVTQSPTHLIKTRGQQATLRCSPISGHTSVYWYQQALGLGLQFLLWYDEGEERNRGNFPPRFSGRQFPNYSSELNVNALELEDSALYLCASRLAGVETQYFGPGTRLLVL.

V gene TRBV3-1 (or the pseudogene TRBV3-2) combines with J gene TRBJ1-3, with TRBD1 as a possible D gene (5 bases). Germline CDR1 LGHDT, CDR2 YNNKEL (reference sequence). The CDR3 is 14 amino acids. Between the trimmed V and J ends, which lost 4 bases and 4 bases, there was a span of 11 bases. CDR3 nucleotide sequence: TGTGCCAGCAGCCCCCAGGGTTTAGGAAACACCATATATTTT. The encoded protein is CASSPQGLGNTIYF.

This chain connects TRBV7-9 to TRBJ1-1; D perhaps matches TRBD1 (6 bases). Germline CDR1 SEHNR, CDR2 FQNEAQ (reference sequence). The length of the CDR3 is 14 residues. V was clipped by 1 base and J by 3 bases, with 9 bases between them. CDR3 loop: CASSLEQGHTEAFF. The CDR3 DNA follows: TGTGCCAGCAGCTTAGAACAGGGACACACTGAAGCTTTCTTT.

V usage is TRBV7-2 and J usage is TRBJ2-3; possible D gene TRBD1, 5 bases. Trimming pared 3 bases from V and 6 bases from J, leaving 22 bases between. From germline, CDR1 is SGHTA and CDR2 FQGNSA. The CDR3 runs 17 residues. The chain's CDR3 is CASSFYPDTPAHDTQYF. As DNA, the CDR3 is TGTGCCAGCAGCTTCTACCCGGACACCCCAGCACACGATACGCAGTATTTT.

The chain couples TRBV11-3 to TRBJ2-7, with D maybe TRBD2 (6 bases). CDR1 and CDR2 (germline): SGHNT, YENEEA. Trimming left V 2 bases short and J 0 bases short, with 14 bases between. The CDR3 has 16 amino acids. CDR3 bases: TGTGCCAGCAGCTTATCTTTTCGGAGGGCCTCCTACGAGCAGTACTTC. Translation gives CASSLSFRRASYEQYF.

This clone was picked up a small number of times. The chain recombines TRBV4-3 with TRBJ2-7; TRBD2 might be the D (6 bases). Deletions cut 3 bases from V and 3 bases from J, with 18 bases between. The CDR3 spans 16 residues. Germline-derived CDR1 and CDR2 are LGHNA and YSLEER. CDR3 sequence: CASSQSGGGLFYEQYF. CDR3 nucleotide sequence: TGCGCCAGCAGCCAGTCCGGGGGAGGCCTCTTCTACGAGCAGTACTTC.

A few counts support this clone. This chain connects TRBV11-2 to TRBJ2-2; D is possibly TRBD1 (6 bases). The V end lost 2 bases, the J end lost 3 bases, and 13 bases lay between the germline ends. This CDR3 is built from 16 residues. Germline CDR1 reads SGHAT; CDR2 reads FQNNGV. CDR3 amino acids: CASSLRGSTYTGELFF. As DNA, the CDR3 is TGTGCCAGCAGCTTAAGGGGGAGTACGTACACCGGGGAGCTGTTTTTT. Looking up the rest from reference TRBV11-2 and TRBJ2-2 gives the full variable domain: EAGVAQSPRYKIIEKRQSVAFWCNPISGHATLYWYQQILGQGPKLLIQFQNNGVVDDSQLPKDRFSAERLKGVDSTLKIQPAKLEDSAVYLCASSLRGSTYTGELFFGEGSRLTVL.

The chain recombines TRBV27 with TRBJ1-5, with D perhaps matching TRBD1 (5 bases). The germline V gene encodes CDR1 MNHEY and CDR2 SMNVEV (reference sequence). V was cut by 2 bases and J by 6 bases, with 14 bases left in between. The CDR3 length is 15 residues. As DNA, the CDR3 is TGTGCCAGCAGTTTAAACTTAGCGGGGGGTCAGCCCCAGCATTTT. It encodes CASSLNLAGGQPQHF.

The rearrangement links TRBV9 to TRBJ2-1, with 8 bases lining up with TRBD2. CDR1 is SGDLS and CDR2 is YYNGEE in the germline V gene. The V segment lost 3 bases and the J segment 8 bases; nucleotides outside the gene matches: 7. The CDR3 runs to 14 residues. CDR3 coding DNA: TGTGCCAGCAGCGAAGTTAGCGGGAAGGATGAGCAGTTCTTC. The encoded protein is CASSEVSGKDEQFF.

The rearrangement links TRBV5-4 to TRBJ1-1; 8 bases fit TRBD1. The length of the CDR3 is 14 residues. The V gene end was trimmed by 4 bases and the J gene end by 5 bases; junction bases not matched to a gene: 7. Per germline, CDR1 SGHNT and CDR2 YYREEE (reference sequence). Here the CDR3 DNA reads TGTGCCAGCAGCACCTACAGGGGGGCAACTGAAGCTTTCTTT. Its translation is CASSTYRGATEAFF.

This clone was picked up a small number of times. CDR3 sequence reads: CASSIGGHRTDQPQHF. The DNA for the CDR3 is TGTGCCAGTAGTATTGGGGGCCACCGGACGGATCAGCCCCAGCATTTT. The genes are TRBV19 and TRBJ1-5; possibly TRBD1 for D (6 bases). The CDR3 consists of 16 residues. Germline V gene lookup returns CDR1 LNHDA and CDR2 SQIVND (reference sequence). Trimming pared 3 bases from V and 5 bases from J, leaving 17 bases between.

This chain joins TRBV5-1 and TRBJ2-1; 10 bases fit TRBD1. Germline V CDR1 and CDR2: SGHRS, YFSETQ. The CDR3 is 15 residues long. V shed 7 bases, J shed 6 bases, and the junction held 10 bases outside the gene matches. The CDR3 nucleotides read TGCGCCAGCCGGAACCGGGACAGGGGTACCAATGAGCAGTTCTTC. It translates to CASRNRDRGTNEQFF.

This chain links TRBV29-1 with TRBJ2-2, with D unresolved. The CDR3 loop spans 11 amino acids. Germline loops: CDR1 SQVTM, CDR2 ANQGSEA. Trimming left V 5 bases short and J 2 bases short, with 3 bases between. The CDR3 loop is CSVYNTGELFF. Written as DNA, the CDR3 is TGCAGCGTTTATAACACCGGGGAGCTGTTTTTT.

The chain's CDR3 is CASSPRPAGGTDTQYF. The DNA of the CDR3 is TGTGCCAGCAGCCCACGCCCGGCGGGAGGGACAGATACGCAGTATTTT. The chain has TRBV9 and TRBJ2-3; 9 bases agree with TRBD2. The CDR3 consists of 16 residues. The J segment lost 3 bases and the V segment lost 4 bases, leaving 9 bases of the junction unmatched. The germline V gene has CDR1 SGDLS and CDR2 YYNGEE. Supplemented by reference TRBV9 and TRBJ2-3, the full variable domain reads DSGVTQTPKHLITATGQRVTLRCSPRSGDLSVYWYQQSLDQGLQFLIQYYNGEERAKGNILERFSAQQFPDLHSELNLSSLELGDSALYFCASSPRPAGGTDTQYFGPGTRLTVL.

This clone was detected a few times. This chain links TRBV20-1 with TRBJ2-1, with 9 positions matching TRBD2. Per the germline V gene, CDR1 is DFQATT and CDR2 is SNEGSKA (reference sequence). V shed 3 bases and J 0 bases; nucleotides not matched to a gene: 0. The CDR3 runs 14 residues. The CDR3 DNA reads as TGCAGTGCTAGTAGCGGGAGCTCCTACAATGAGCAGTTCTTC. It codes for CSASSGSSYNEQFF.

The sample holds a few counts of this clone. The chain uses TRBV2 and TRBJ1-5, with 8 positions matching TRBD1. The CDR3 extends over 17 amino acids. With V trimmed by 1 base and J by 1 base, 6 bases remained unmatched. CDR1 is SNHLY, CDR2 FYNNEI, per germline. This CDR3 reads CASSEGQGIRSNQPQHF. CDR3 DNA sequence: TGTGCCAGCAGTGAAGGACAGGGGATACGGAGCAATCAGCCCCAGCATTTT.

The rearrangement uses TRBV10-3 and TRBJ2-6, with 12 nucleotides matching TRBD2. The CDR3 has 16 residues. CDR1 ENHRY and CDR2 SYGVKD come from the germline V gene. With 11 bases clipped from V and 0 bases from J, the junction kept 5 bases outside the gene matches. The CDR3 sequence: CASRTSGNSGANVLTF. As DNA, the CDR3 is TGTGCCTCGCGGACTAGCGGGAACTCTGGGGCCAACGTCCTGACTTTC.

This clone is termed medium-sized. This chain's CDR3 is CASGLDTHRGVLYF. The CDR3 bases are TGTGCTAGTGGTTTGGACACCCACCGGGGAGTCTTGTACTTC. The V call is TRBV12-5, the J call TRBJ2-7; D perhaps matches TRBD2 (5 bases). CDR3 length: 14 amino acids. Germline V CDR1 and CDR2: LGHNT, FRNRAP. Trimming took off 1 base at V and 12 bases at J, with 19 bases between the two ends.

This chain connects TRBV7-8 to TRBJ2-2; 11 nucleotides match TRBD2. V shed 4 bases and J 5 bases; nucleotides not matched to a gene: 15. CDR3 size: 19 residues. Germline V lookup: CDR1 SGHVS, CDR2 FQNEAQ. The DNA for the CDR3 is TGTGCCAGCAGCTCGACGAAATATACTAGCGGGAGCCTGACCGGGGAGCTGTTTTTT. This codes for CASSSTKYTSGSLTGELFF.